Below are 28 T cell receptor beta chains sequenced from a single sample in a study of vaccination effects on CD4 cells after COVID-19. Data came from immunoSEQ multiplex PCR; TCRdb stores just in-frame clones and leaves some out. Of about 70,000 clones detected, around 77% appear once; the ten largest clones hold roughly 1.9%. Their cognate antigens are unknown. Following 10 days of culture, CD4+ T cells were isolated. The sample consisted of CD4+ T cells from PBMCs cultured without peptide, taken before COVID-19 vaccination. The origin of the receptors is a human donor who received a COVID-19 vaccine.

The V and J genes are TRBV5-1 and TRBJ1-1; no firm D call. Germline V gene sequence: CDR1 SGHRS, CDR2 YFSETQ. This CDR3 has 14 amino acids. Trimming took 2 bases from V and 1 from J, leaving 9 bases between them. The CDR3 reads CASSFQDPNTEAFF. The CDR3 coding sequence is TGCGCCAGCAGCTTCCAGGACCCGAACACTGAAGCTTTCTTT.

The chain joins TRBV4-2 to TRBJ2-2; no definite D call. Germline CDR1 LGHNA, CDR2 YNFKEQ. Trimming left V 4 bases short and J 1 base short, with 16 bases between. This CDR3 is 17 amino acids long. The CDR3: CASSPLAIFLNTGELFF. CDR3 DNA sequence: TGTGCCAGCAGCCCTCTTGCCATATTCCTGAACACCGGGGAGCTGTTTTTT.

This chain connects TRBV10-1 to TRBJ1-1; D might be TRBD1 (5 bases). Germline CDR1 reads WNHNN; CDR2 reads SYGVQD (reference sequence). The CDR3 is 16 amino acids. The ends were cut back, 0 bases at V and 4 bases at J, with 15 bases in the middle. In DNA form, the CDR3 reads TGCGCCAGCAGTGAGTCGATCCTGGGAAGGGGCACTGAAGCTTTCTTT. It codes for CASSESILGRGTEAFF.

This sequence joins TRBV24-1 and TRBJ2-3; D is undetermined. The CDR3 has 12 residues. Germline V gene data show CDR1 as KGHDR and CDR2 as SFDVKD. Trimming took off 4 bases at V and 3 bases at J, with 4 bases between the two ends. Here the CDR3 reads CATSERTDTQYF. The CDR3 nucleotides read TGTGCCACCAGTGAACGAACAGATACGCAGTATTTT.

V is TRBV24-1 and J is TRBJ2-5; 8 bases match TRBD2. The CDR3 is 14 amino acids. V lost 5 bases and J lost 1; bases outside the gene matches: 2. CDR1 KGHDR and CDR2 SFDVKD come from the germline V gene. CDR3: CATSAGGGQETQYF. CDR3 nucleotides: TGTGCCACCAGTGCCGGGGGGGGCCAAGAGACCCAGTACTTC.

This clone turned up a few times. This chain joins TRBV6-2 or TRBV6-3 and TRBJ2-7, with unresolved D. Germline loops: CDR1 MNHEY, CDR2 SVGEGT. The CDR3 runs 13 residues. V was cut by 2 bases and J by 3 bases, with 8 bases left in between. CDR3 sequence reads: CASSYARIYEQYV. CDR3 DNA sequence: TGTGCCAGCAGTTACGCCCGGATCTACGAGCAGTACGTC.

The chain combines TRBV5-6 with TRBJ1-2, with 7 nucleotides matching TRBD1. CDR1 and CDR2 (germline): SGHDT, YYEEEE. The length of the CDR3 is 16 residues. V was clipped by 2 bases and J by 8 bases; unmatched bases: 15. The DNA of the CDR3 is TGTGCCAGCAGCTTCCAACTCGACAGGGAGTCTTCCGGCTACACCTTC. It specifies CASSFQLDRESSGYTF.

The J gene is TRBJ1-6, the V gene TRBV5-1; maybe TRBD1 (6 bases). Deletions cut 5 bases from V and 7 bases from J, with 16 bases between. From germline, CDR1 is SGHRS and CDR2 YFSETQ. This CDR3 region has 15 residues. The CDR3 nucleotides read TGCGCCAGCAGACTTGGACAGCTATTAAATTCACCCCTCCACTTT. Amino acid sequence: CASRLGQLLNSPLHF.

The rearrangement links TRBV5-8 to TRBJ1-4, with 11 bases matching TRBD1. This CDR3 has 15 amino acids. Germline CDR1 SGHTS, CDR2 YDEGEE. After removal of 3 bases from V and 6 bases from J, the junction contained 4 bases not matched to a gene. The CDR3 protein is CASSWTGGAYEKLFF. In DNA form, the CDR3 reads TGTGCCAGCAGCTGGACAGGGGGCGCATATGAAAAACTGTTTTTT.

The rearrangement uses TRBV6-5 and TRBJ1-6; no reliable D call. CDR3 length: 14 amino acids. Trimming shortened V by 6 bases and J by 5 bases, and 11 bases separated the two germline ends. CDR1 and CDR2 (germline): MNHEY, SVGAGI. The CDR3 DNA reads TGTGCCAGCAGCCGGGAGTTTGATAATTCACCCCTCCACTTT. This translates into CASSREFDNSPLHF.

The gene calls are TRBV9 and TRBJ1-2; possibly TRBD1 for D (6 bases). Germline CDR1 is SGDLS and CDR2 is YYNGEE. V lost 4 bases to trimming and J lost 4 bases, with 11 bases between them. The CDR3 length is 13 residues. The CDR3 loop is CASSPRTAYGYTF. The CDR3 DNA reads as TGTGCCAGCAGCCCAAGGACAGCCTATGGCTACACCTTC.

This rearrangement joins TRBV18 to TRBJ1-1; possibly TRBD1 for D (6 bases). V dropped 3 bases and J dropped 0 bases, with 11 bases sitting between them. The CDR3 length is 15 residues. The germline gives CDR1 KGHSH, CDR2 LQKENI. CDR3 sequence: CASSPKQGLNTEAFF. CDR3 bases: TGTGCCAGCTCACCGAAACAGGGATTGAACACTGAAGCTTTCTTT.

The CDR3 loop reads CASRRTGGATGYTF. CDR3 sequence (DNA): TGTGCCAGCAGAAGGACAGGAGGGGCGACGGGCTACACCTTC. This sequence joins TRBV28 and TRBJ1-2; 7 bases match TRBD1. Unmatched junction bases numbered 12, after V lost 6 bases and J lost 8 bases. The CDR3 is 14 amino acids. Looked up from germline, CDR1 is MDHEN and CDR2 is SYDVKM.

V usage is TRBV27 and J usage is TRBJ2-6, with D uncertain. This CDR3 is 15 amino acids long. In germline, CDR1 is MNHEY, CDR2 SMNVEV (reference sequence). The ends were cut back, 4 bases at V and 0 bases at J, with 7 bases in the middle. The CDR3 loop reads CASSYDGSGANVLTF. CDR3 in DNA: TGTGCCAGCAGTTACGACGGCTCTGGGGCCAACGTCCTGACTTTC.

CDR3: CASSLDLMGGRGREQYV. In DNA, the CDR3 is TGTGCCAGCAGCTTAGACTTAATGGGAGGCAGGGGGCGCGAGCAGTACGTC. The chain links TRBV7-2 to TRBJ2-7; the match to TRBD1 covers 8 bases. From germline, CDR1 is SGHTA and CDR2 FQGNSA. CDR3 size: 17 residues. The V gene end was trimmed by 1 base and the J gene end by 6 bases; junction bases not matched to a gene: 14.

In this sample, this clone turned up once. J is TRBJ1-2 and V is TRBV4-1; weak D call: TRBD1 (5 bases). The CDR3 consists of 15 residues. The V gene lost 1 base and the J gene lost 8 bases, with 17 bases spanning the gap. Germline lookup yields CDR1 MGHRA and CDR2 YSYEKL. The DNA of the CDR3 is TGCGCCAGCAGCCAAGGACACGGGACGCTCGGCGGCTACACCTTC. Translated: CASSQGHGTLGGYTF.

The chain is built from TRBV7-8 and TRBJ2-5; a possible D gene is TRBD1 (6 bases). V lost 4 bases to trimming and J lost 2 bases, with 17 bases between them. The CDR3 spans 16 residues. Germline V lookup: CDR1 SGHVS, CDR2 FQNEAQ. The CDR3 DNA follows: TGTGCCAGCAGCTCCGGGACAAGGACGCTACAAGAGACCCAGTACTTC. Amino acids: CASSSGTRTLQETQYF.

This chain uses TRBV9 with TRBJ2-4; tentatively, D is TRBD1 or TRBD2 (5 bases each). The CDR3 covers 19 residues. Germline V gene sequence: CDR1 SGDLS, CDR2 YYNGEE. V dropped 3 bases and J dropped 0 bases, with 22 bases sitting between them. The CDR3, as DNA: TGTGCCAGCAGCGCCGACCGGGGCCACGGAATACTAGCCAAAAACATTCAGTACTTC. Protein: CASSADRGHGILAKNIQYF.

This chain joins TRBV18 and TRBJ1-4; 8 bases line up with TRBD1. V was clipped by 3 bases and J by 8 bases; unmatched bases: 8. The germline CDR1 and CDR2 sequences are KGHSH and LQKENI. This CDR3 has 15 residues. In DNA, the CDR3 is TGTGCCAGCTCACCGGACAGGGAGGAGTCCGAAAAACTGTTTTTT. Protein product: CASSPDREESEKLFF.

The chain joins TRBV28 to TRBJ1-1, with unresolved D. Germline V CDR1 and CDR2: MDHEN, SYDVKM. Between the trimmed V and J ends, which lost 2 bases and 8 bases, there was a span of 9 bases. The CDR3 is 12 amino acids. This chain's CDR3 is CASSLSLLEAFF. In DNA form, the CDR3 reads TGTGCCAGCAGTTTAAGCCTGTTAGAAGCTTTCTTT. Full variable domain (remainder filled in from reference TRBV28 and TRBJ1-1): DVKVTQSSRYLVKRTGEKVFLECVQDMDHENMFWYRQDPGLGLRLIYFSYDVKMKEKGDIPEGYSVSREKKERFSLILESASTNQTSMYLCASSLSLLEAFFGQGTRLTVV.

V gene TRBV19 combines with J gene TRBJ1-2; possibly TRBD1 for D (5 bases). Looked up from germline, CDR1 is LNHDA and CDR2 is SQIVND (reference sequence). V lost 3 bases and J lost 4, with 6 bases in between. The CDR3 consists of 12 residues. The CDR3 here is CASSIDSYGYTF. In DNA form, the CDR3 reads TGTGCCAGTAGTATTGACAGCTATGGCTACACCTTC. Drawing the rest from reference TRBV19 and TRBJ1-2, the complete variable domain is DGGITQSPKYLFRKEGQNVTLSCEQNLNHDAMYWYRQDPGQGLRLIYYSQIVNDFQKGDIAEGYSVSREKKESFPLTVTSAQKNPTAFYLCASSIDSYGYTFGSGTRLTVV.

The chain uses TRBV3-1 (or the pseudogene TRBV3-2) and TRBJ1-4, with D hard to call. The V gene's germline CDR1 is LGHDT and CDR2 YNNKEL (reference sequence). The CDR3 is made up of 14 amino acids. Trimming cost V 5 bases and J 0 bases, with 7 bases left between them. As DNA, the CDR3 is TGTGCCAGCAGCAGACAAGCAACTAATGAAAAACTGTTTTTT. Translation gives CASSRQATNEKLFF.

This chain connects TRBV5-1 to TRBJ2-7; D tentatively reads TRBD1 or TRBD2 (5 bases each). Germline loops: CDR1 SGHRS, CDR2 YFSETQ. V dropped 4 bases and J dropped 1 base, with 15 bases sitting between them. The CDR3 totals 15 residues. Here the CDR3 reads CASSPGQLSSYEQYV. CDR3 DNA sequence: TGCGCCAGCAGCCCGGGGCAACTATCGTCCTACGAGCAGTACGTC.

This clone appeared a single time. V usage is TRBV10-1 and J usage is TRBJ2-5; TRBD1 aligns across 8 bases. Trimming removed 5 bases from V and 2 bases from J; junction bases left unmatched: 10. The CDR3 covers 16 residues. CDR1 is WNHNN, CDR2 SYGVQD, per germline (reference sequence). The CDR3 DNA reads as TGCGCCAGCAGTCAAAGTGGGACAGGCCTACAAGAGACCCAGTACTTC. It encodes CASSQSGTGLQETQYF.

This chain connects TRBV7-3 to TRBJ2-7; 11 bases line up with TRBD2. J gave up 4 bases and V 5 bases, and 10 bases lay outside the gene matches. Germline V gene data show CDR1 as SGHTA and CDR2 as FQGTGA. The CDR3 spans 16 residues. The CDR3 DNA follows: TGTGCCAGCAGCCCAACGACGACTAGCGGGGATTACGAGCAGTACGTC. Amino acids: CASSPTTTSGDYEQYV.

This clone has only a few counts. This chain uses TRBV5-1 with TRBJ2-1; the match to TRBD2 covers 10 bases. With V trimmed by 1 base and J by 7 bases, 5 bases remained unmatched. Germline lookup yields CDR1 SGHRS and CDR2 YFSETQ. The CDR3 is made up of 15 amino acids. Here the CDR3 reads CASSLRAGGLNEQFF. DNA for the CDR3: TGCGCCAGCAGCTTGCGAGCGGGGGGGCTGAATGAGCAGTTCTTC.

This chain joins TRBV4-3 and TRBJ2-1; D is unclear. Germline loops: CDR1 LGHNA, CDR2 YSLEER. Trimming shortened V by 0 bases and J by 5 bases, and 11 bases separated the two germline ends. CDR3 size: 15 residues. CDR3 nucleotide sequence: TGCGCCAGCAGCCAAGATTTGGGAAGCAACAATGAGCAGTTCTTC. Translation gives CASSQDLGSNNEQFF.

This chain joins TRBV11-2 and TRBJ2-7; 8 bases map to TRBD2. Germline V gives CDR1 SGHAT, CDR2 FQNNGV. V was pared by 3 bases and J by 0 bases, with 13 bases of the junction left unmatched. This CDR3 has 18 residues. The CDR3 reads CASSFPWGGGGSSYEQYV. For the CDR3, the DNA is TGTGCCAGCAGCTTCCCCTGGGGGGGCGGGGGGTCCTCCTACGAGCAGTACGTC.